Following are 8 T cell receptor beta chains from one sample sequenced in a study of siplizumab effects on memory and regulatory T cells. Libraries were prepared by immunoSEQ multiplex PCR; TCRdb keeps only in-frame clonotypes and omits some of them. The profile covers around 87,000 clones, with approximately 90% appearing a single time and about 16% taken by the ten largest. The sequenced sample was CD4+ T cells sorted from blood. The receptors derive from a human donor in good health.

The chain carries TRBV30 and TRBJ1-6; no firm D call. The CDR3 runs 13 residues. Germline values: CDR1 GTSNPN, CDR2 SVGIG (reference sequence). With 4 bases removed from V and 10 bases from J, the gap between germline ends came to 14 bases. The CDR3, as DNA: TGTGCCTGGAACATACCCCGGAGCTCACCCCTCCACTTT. Encoded protein: CAWNIPRSSPLHF. The full variable domain, with the rest looked up from reference TRBV30 and TRBJ1-6, is SQTIHQWPATLVQPVGSPLSLECTVEGTSNPNLYWYRQAAGRGLQLLFYSVGIGQISSEVPQNLSASRPQDRQFILSSKKLLLSDSGFYLCAWNIPRSSPLHFGNGTRLTVT.

The chain recombines TRBV10-3 with TRBJ1-5, with unresolved D. The length of the CDR3 is 22 residues. Trimming took off 0 bases at V and 4 bases at J, with 31 bases between the two ends. Germline values: CDR1 ENHRY, CDR2 SYGVKD. CDR3 nucleotides: TGTGCCATCAGTGAGTCCTCGCGACCCGGTAGGGAGATGAGGATTTGGAATCAGCCCCAGCATTTT. It specifies CAISESSRPGREMRIWNQPQHF.

The chain couples TRBV7-2 to TRBJ1-5; D possibly corresponds to TRBD1 (5 bases). The CDR3 consists of 13 residues. V shed 4 bases and J shed 8 bases, with 12 bases lying between them. From germline, CDR1 is SGHTA and CDR2 FQGNSA. CDR3 sequence (DNA): TGTGCCAGCAGCTGGGCGCAGGGAGAGCCCCAGCATTTT. It translates to CASSWAQGEPQHF.

The gene calls are TRBV5-6 and TRBJ2-3; tentative D call: TRBD2 (6 bases). Trimming stripped 2 bases from V and 5 bases from J, with 12 bases between. CDR1 is SGHDT, CDR2 YYEEEE, per germline. This CDR3 spans 14 amino acids. The CDR3 sequence: CASSFLAVGDTQYF. The CDR3 DNA reads TGTGCCAGCAGCTTTTTAGCGGTAGGAGATACGCAGTATTTT.

The chain joins TRBV18 to TRBJ2-7, with TRBD1 matching over 7 bases. The CDR3 extends over 13 amino acids. Germline loops: CDR1 KGHSH, CDR2 LQKENI. Trimming cost V 3 bases and J 4 bases; bases outside gene matches: 3. The CDR3 spells CASSPGQRYEQYF. The CDR3, as DNA: TGTGCCAGCTCACCGGGACAGCGATACGAGCAGTACTTC.

In its sample, this clone was seen a few times. The genes are TRBV30 and TRBJ1-5; weak D call: TRBD1 (6 bases). This CDR3 is 13 amino acids long. V was cut by 2 bases and J by 5 bases, with 10 bases left in between. The V gene's germline CDR1 is GTSNPN and CDR2 SVGIG (reference sequence). CDR3 nucleotides: TGTGCCTGGAGTTACAGGGTTGATCAGCCCCAGCATTTT. Residues: CAWSYRVDQPQHF.

This CDR3 is CASLKGGTDTQYF. CDR3 in DNA: TGTGCCAGCTTAAAAGGGGGTACAGATACGCAGTATTTT. V gene TRBV6-1 combines with J gene TRBJ2-3; tentatively, D is TRBD1 (6 bases). This CDR3 spans 13 amino acids. CDR1 is MNHNS, CDR2 SASEGT, per germline. Trimming shortened V by 8 bases and J by 3 bases, and 12 bases separated the two germline ends.

The chain recombines TRBV20-1 with TRBJ2-7; D remains unclear. Germline CDR1 and CDR2: DFQATT and SNEGSKA (reference sequence). The CDR3 loop spans 11 amino acids. V was clipped by 0 bases and J by 5 bases, with 5 bases between them. CDR3 protein: CSARDPNEQYF. DNA of the CDR3: TGCAGTGCTAGAGATCCAAACGAGCAGTACTTC.